The clone carrying this T cell receptor (beta chain) was seen more than once but under ten times. No antigen is known for it. Via MiXCR, TCRdb re-called the RT-PCR reads, giving one row per CDR3 protein. The sample includes around 760,000 distinct CDR3 sequences, about 14% of them seen just once. This specimen belongs to a study of response to subunit inactivated influenza vaccine. Study-wide results and caveats: T cells newly recruited by each seasonal influenza vaccination are few, the authors suggested.

V was cut by 4 bases and J by 1 base, with 21 bases left in between. CDR3 length: 18 amino acids. CDR1 is SGHVS and CDR2 is FQNEAQ in the germline V gene. The chain uses TRBV7-8 and TRBJ2-3; D might be TRBD2 (6 bases). This sequence was found in a man in his fifties or sixties who received an inactivated influenza vaccine. The input for sequencing was PBMCs from blood, taken approximately 15 days before vaccination. This CDR3 reads CASSSRFPGASRTDTQYF. DNA of the CDR3: TGTGCCAGCAGCTCCCGGTTCCCGGGAGCCTCCCGCACAGATACGCAGTATTTT.